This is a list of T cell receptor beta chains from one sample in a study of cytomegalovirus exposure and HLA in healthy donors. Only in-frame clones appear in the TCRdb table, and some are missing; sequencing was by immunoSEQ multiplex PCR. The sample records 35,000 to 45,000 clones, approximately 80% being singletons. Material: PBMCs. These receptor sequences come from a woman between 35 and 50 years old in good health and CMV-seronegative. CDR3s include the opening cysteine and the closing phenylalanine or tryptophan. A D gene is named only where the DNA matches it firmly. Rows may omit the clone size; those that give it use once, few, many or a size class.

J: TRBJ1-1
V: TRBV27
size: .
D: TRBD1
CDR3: CASRPHQGATEAFF
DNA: TGTGCCAGCAGGCCACACCAGGGGGCGACTGAAGCTTTCTTT

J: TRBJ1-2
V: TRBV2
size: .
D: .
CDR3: CASSERTETINGYTF
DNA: TGTGCCAGCAGTGAAAGGACAGAAACTATAAATGGCTACACCTTC

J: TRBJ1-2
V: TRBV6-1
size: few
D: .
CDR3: CASSEFGGAGYTF
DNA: TGTGCCAGCAGTGAGTTTGGGGGGGCTGGCTACACCTTC

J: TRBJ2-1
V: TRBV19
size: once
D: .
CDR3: CASSIIGGAGEQFF
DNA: TGTGCCAGTAGCATCATAGGGGGGGCGGGTGAGCAGTTCTTC

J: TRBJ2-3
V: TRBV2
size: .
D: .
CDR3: CASSRQGIPDTQYF
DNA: TGTGCCAGCAGTCGGCAGGGGATTCCAGATACGCAGTATTTT

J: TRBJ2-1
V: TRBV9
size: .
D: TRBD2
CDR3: CASSVGGGFSYNEQFF
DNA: TGTGCCAGCAGCGTAGGCGGGGGGTTCTCCTACAATGAGCAGTTCTTC

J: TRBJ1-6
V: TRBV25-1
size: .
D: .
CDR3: CASSFTGYNSPLHF
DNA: TGTGCCAGCAGTTTTACAGGATATAATTCACCCCTCCACTTT

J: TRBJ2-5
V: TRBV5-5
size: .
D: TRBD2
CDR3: CASSLMPSGTGTQYF
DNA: TGTGCCAGCAGCTTGATGCCTAGCGGGACGGGGACCCAGTACTTC

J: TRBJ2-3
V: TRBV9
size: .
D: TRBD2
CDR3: CASSVVSGGSTDTQYF
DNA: TGTGCCAGCAGCGTAGTTTCGGGGGGGAGCACAGATACGCAGTATTTT

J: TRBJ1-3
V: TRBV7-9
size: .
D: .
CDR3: CASSFSDTSGNTIYF
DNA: TGTGCCAGCAGCTTTTCGGACACGTCTGGAAACACCATATATTTT

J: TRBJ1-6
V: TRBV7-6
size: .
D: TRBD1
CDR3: CASSPRRSGGDSPLHF
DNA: TGTGCCAGCAGCCCTAGAAGATCAGGGGGAGATTCACCCCTCCACTTT

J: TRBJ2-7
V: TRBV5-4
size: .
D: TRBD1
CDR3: CASSLVGTGSYEQYF
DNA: TGTGCCAGCAGCTTGGTGGGGACAGGGTCCTACGAGCAGTACTTC

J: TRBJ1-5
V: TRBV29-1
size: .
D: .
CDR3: CSSPGRRPHKINQPQHF
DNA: TGCAGCTCACCAGGGCGCAGGCCTCATAAAATAAATCAGCCCCAGCATTTT

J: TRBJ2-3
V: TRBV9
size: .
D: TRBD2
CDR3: CASSNWRGGYTDTQYF
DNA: TGTGCCAGCAGCAACTGGCGGGGAGGGTACACAGATACGCAGTATTTT

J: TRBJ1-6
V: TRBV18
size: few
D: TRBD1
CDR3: CASSPTGQGRSPLHF
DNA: TGTGCCAGCTCACCTACGGGACAGGGGCGGTCACCCCTCCACTTT

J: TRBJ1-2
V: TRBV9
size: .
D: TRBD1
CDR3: CASSREGGHYGYTF
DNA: TGTGCCAGCAGCCGCGAAGGGGGCCACTATGGCTACACCTTC

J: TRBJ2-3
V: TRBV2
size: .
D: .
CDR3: CASSDSSAGQDTQYF
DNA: TGTGCCAGCAGTGATTCTAGCGCAGGTCAAGATACGCAGTATTTT

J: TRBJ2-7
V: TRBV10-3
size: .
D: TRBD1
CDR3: CASKRQGYEQYF
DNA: TGTGCCTCAAAGAGACAGGGCTACGAGCAGTACTTC

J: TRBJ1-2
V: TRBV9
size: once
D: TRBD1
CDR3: CASSVLSGGSGYTF
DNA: TGTGCCAGCAGCGTATTATCAGGGGGCAGTGGCTACACCTTC

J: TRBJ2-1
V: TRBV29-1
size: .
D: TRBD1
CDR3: CSVRGQGSNEQFF
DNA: TGCAGCGTTCGGGGACAGGGGTCCAATGAGCAGTTCTTC

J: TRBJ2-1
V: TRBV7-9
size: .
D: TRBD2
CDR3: CASSWGLAGGRNEQFF
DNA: TGTGCCAGCAGCTGGGGACTAGCGGGGGGGCGGAATGAGCAGTTCTTC

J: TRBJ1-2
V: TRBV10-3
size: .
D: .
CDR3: CAISYRDHYGYTF
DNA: TGTGCCATCAGTTACAGGGATCACTATGGCTACACCTTC

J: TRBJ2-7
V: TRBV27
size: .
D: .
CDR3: CASSQKLSIPSYEQYF
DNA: TGTGCCAGCAGTCAGAAGTTGTCGATTCCTTCCTACGAGCAGTACTTC

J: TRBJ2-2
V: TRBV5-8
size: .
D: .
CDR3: CASSLAGVWTGELFF
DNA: TGTGCCAGCAGCTTGGCCGGAGTGTGGACCGGGGAGCTGTTTTTT

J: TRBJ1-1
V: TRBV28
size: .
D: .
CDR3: CASSLVARVITEAFF
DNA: TGTGCCAGCAGTTTAGTGGCGCGGGTTATCACTGAAGCTTTCTTT

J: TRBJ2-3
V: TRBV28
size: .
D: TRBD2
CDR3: CASSLGGITDTQYF
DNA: TGTGCCAGCAGCCTGGGGGGGATCACAGATACGCAATATTTT

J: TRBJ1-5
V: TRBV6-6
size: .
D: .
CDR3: CASSREGNQPQHF
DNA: TGTGCCAGCAGTCGGGAAGGCAATCAGCCCCAGCATTTT

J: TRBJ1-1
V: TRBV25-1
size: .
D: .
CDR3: CASSESRAGNTEAFF
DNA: TGTGCCAGCAGTGAAAGCAGGGCTGGGAACACTGAAGCTTTCTTT

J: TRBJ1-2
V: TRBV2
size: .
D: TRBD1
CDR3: CASSGQGANYGYTF
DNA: TGTGCCAGCAGTGGACAGGGGGCTAACTATGGCTACACCTTC

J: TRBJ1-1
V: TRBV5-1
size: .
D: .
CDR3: CASRRGWDTEAFF
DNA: TGCGCCAGCAGGAGGGGGTGGGACACTGAAGCTTTCTTT

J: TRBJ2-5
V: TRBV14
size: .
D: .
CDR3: CASSQDNQETQYF
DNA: TGTGCCAGCAGCCAAGATAATCAAGAGACCCAGTACTTC

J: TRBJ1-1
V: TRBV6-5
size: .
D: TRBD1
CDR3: CASSYSPGGTEAFF
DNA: TGTGCCAGCAGTTACTCGCCAGGGGGAACTGAAGCTTTCTTT

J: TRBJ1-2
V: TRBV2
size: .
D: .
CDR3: CASSDNRNYGYTF
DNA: TGTGCCAGCAGTGACAACAGAAACTATGGCTACACCTTC

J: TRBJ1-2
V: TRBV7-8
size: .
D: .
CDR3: CASSPGGQYYGYTF
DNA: TGTGCCAGCAGCCCCGGAGGACAGTACTATGGCTACACCTTC

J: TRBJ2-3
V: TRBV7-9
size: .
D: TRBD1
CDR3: CASSLRGTGTQYF
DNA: TGTGCCAGCAGCTTAAGGGGGACAGGTACGCAGTATTTT

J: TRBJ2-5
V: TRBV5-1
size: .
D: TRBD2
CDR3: CASSLISGGSETQYF
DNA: TGCGCCAGCAGCTTGATTAGCGGGGGGTCAGAGACCCAGTACTTC

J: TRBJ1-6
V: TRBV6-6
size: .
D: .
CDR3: CASSYQGRGNSPLHF
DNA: TGTGCCAGCAGTTACCAAGGACGGGGGAATTCACCCCTCCACTTT

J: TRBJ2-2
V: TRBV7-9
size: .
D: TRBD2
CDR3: CASSLDREGSNTGELFF
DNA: TGTGCCAGCAGCTTAGATCGGGAGGGCTCGAACACCGGGGAGCTGTTTTTT

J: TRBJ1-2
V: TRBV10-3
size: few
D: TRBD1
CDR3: CAIMGQGEDYGYTF
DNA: TGTGCCATCATGGGACAGGGGGAGGACTATGGCTACACCTTC

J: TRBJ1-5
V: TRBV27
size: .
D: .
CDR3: CASSLVRSNQPQHF
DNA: TGTGCCAGCAGTTTAGTACGGAGCAATCAGCCCCAGCATTTT

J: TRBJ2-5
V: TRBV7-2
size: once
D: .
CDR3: CASSLTSGQETQYF
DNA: TGTGCCAGCAGCTTAACCTCCGGCCAAGAGACCCAGTACTTC

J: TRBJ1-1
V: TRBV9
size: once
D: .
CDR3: CASSPQGEAFF
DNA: TGTGCCAGCAGCCCCCAGGGAGAAGCTTTCTTT

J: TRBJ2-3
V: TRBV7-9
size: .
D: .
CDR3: CASSPGRRNTDTQYF
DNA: TGTGCCAGCAGCCCAGGACGGAGGAACACAGATACGCAGTATTTT

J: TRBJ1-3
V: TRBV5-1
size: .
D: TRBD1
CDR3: CASSRSGTDSGNTIYF
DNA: TGCGCCAGCAGCCGATCCGGGACAGACTCTGGAAACACCATATATTTT

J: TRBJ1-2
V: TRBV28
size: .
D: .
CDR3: CASSPGGADYGYTF
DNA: TGTGCCAGCTCACCGGGGGGGGCGGACTATGGCTACACCTTC

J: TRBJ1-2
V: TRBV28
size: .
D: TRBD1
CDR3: CASSSPTGAGYGYTF
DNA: TGTGCCAGCAGTTCCCCAACAGGGGCGGGCTATGGCTACACCTTC

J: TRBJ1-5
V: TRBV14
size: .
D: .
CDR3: CASSHSGLGQPQHF
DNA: TGTGCCAGCAGCCACTCAGGGTTGGGTCAGCCCCAGCATTTT

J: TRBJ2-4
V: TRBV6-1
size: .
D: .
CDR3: CASTGSDYIKNIQYF
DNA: TGTGCCAGCACAGGATCCGACTATATCAAAAACATTCAGTACTTC

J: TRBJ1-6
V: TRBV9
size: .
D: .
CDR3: CASSAAGGAVSSPLHF
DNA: TGTGCCAGCAGCGCCGCCGGGGGGGCGGTGAGTTCACCCCTCCACTTT

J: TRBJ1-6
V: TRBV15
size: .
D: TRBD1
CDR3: CATSEGARNSPLHF
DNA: TGTGCCACCAGCGAGGGGGCAAGAAATTCACCCCTCCACTTT

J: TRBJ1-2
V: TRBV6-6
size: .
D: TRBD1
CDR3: CASRTGGRYGYTF
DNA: TGTGCCAGCAGGACAGGGGGACGCTATGGCTACACCTTC

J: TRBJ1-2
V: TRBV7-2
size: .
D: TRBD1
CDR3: CASSQPATGFYGYTF
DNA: TGTGCCAGCAGCCAACCCGCGACAGGGTTTTATGGCTACACCTTC

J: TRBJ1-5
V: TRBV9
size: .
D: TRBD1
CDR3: CASSQTGSDQPQHF
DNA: TGTGCCAGCAGTCAGACAGGGTCCGATCAGCCCCAGCATTTT

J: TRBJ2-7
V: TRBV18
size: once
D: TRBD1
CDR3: CASTGQGIDNEQYF
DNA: TGTGCCAGCACGGGACAGGGGATAGACAACGAGCAGTACTTC

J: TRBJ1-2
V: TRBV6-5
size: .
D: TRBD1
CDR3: CASSPTGNYGYTF
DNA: TGTGCCAGCAGCCCGACAGGGAACTATGGCTACACCTTC

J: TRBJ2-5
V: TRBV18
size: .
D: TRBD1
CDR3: CASSPGTGSRETQYF
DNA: TGTGCCAGCTCACCTGGGACAGGGTCGAGAGAGACCCAGTACTTC

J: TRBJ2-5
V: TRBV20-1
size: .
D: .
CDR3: CSASFGETQYF
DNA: TGCAGTGCTAGTTTCGGGGAGACCCAGTACTTC